This TCR beta chain was captured by sequencing in a study of shared clonotypes between healthy human individuals. Findings and limits, study-wide: Naive CD4 clonotype sharing across several donors was approximately 5%.

From germline, CDR1 is MDHEN and CDR2 SYDVKM. V gave up 6 bases and J gave up 14 bases; unmatched junction bases: 14. This CDR3 comprises 15 residues. Notes on this clone: As yet, its antigen is unknown. Other nucleotide sequences from this sample produce the same CDR3.

Method: immunoSEQ multiplex PCR; TCRdb's copy keeps in-frame clones and lacks some. This table has fewer than 850,000 clones, 90% appearing once. The sequencing sample was made of memory CD8+ T cells from PBMCs. The subset here: CD45RO+ cells pooled with CCR7-negative TemRA cells. The V gene is TRBV28, the J gene TRBJ2-1; 12 bases fit TRBD2. This sequence was found in a man aged 18 to 30 in good health. Some clones in this sample may be carry-over from other donors' samples. CDR3 in amino acids: CASSLGLAGGPEEFF. The CDR3 DNA reads TGTGCCAGCAGCCTCGGGCTAGCGGGAGGGCCCGAGGAGTTCTTC.